This TCR beta chain comes out of a study of T and B cells in COVID-19 patients. Study-level information: The recovered patients had mostly mild to moderate COVID-19 with outpatient management. Of about 22 active-infection patients, approximately 17 carried comorbidities linked to unfavorable COVID-19 outcome.

This CDR3 region has 13 residues. Germline V gives CDR1 LNHDA, CDR2 SQIVND (reference sequence). V was clipped by 4 bases and J by 2 bases, with 8 bases between them. Overall study findings and caveats: Symptomatic-phase blood samples from mildly ill patients and early samples from severe cases were scarce.

Each TRB amplification used roughly 250-550 ng of genomic DNA from blood. TRB rearrangements were amplified by multiplex PCR with BIOMED2 TRB-A/B primers. TCRdb redid the calling of the multiplex PCR reads with MiXCR, one entry per CDR3 protein. Among roughly 9,000 distinct CDR3 sequences, 25% to 30% were seen once, and the ten largest hold 25% to 30%. This clonotype came up a few times. Antigen specificity is unknown. Specimen: blood. This clonotype was sampled from a human donor who had recovered from COVID-19. The chain combines TRBV19 with TRBJ1-1; D ambiguous. CDR3 nucleotides: TGTGCCAGTAGTACCCGGGGAAACACTGAAGCTTTCTTT. As protein: CASSTRGNTEAFF.